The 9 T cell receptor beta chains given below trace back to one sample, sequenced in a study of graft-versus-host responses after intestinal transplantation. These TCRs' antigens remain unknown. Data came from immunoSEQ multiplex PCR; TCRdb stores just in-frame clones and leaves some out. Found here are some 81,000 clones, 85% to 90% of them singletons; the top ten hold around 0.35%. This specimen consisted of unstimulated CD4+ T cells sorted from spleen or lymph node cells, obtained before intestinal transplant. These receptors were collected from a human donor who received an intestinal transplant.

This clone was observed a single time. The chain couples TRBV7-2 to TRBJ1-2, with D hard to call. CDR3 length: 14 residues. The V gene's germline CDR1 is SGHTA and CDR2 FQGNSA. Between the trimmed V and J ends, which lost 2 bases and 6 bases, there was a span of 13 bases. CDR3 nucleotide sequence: TGTGCCAGCAGCTTATCAGAATCAACCCATGGCTACACCTTC. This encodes CASSLSESTHGYTF.

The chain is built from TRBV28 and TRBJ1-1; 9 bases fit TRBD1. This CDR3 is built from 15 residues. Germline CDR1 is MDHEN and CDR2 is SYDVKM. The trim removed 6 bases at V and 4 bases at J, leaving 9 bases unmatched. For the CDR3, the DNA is TGTGCCAGCAGCCCAGACAGGGGGAGAGGCACTGAAGCTTTCTTT. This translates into CASSPDRGRGTEAFF.

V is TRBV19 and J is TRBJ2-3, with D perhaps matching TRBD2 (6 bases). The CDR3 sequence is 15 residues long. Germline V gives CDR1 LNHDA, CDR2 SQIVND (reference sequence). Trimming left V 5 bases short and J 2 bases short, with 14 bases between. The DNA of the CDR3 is TGTGCCAGTAGTTCGCCGACTAGGTCCACAGATACGCAGTATTTT. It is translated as CASSSPTRSTDTQYF.

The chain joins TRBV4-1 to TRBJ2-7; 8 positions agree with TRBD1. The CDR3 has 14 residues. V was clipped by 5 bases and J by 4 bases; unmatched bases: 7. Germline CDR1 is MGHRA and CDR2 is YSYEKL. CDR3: CASSGRTGSYEQYF. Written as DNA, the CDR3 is TGCGCCAGCAGCGGACGGACAGGGAGTTACGAGCAGTACTTC.

The DNA for the CDR3 is TGTGCCAGCAGCTTGGATACGGTTGGTGAAGCTTTCTTT. As protein: CASSLDTVGEAFF. The chain joins TRBV5-6 to TRBJ1-1; D ambiguous. Germline CDR1 is SGHDT and CDR2 is YYEEEE. V lost 0 bases, J lost 7 bases, and 10 bases lay in between. This CDR3 has 13 residues.

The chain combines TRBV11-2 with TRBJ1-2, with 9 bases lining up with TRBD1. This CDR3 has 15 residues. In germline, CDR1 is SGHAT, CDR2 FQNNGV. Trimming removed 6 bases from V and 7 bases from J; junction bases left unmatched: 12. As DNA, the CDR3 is TGTGCCAGCAGACCCTTGCTGGGACAGGGCTTTGGCTACACCTTC. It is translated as CASRPLLGQGFGYTF.

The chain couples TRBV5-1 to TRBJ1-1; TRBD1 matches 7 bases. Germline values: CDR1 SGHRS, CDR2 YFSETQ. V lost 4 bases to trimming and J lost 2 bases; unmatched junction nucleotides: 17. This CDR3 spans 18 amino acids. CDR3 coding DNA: TGCGCCAGCAGCCCCACGACAGGGCCCATGCTTCCCAACACTGAAGCTTTCTTT. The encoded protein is CASSPTTGPMLPNTEAFF.

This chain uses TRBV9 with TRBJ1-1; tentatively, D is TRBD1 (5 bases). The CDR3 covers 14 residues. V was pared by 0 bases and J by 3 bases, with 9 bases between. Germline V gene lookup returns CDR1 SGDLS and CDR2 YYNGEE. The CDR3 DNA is TGTGCCAGCAGCGTAGAAGGGGTTTACACTGAAGCTTTCTTT. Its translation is CASSVEGVYTEAFF.

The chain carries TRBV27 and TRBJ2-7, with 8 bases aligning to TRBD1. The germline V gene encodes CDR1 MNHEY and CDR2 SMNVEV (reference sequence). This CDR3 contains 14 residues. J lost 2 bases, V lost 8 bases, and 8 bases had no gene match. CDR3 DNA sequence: TGTGCCAGCCGCCAGACAGGGGTACCCTACGAGCAGTACTTC. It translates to CASRQTGVPYEQYF.